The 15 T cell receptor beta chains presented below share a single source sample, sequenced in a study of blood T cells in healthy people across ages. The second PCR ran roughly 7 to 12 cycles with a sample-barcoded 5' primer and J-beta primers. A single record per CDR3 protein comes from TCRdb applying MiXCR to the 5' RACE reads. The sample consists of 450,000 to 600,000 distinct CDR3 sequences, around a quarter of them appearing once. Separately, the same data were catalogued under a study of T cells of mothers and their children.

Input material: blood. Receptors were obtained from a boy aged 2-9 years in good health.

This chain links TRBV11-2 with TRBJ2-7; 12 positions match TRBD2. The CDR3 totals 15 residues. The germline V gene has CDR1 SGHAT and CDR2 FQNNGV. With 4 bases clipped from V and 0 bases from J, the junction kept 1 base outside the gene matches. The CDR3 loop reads CASSSSGGDSYEQYF. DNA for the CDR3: TGTGCCAGCAGCTCTAGCGGGGGGGACTCCTACGAGCAGTACTTC.

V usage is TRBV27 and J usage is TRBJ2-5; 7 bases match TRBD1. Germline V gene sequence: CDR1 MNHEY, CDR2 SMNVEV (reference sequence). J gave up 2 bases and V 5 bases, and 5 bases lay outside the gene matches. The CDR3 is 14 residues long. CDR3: CASSRSRGQETQYF. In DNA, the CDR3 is TGTGCCAGCAGTCGCTCCAGGGGGCAAGAGACCCAGTACTTC.

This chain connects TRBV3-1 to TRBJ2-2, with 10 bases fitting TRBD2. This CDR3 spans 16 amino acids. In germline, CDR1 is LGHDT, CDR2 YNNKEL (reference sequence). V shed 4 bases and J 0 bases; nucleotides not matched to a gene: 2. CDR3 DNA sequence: TGTGCCAGCAGCCGGGGACTAGCGCCGAACACCGGGGAGCTGTTTTTT. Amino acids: CASSRGLAPNTGELFF.

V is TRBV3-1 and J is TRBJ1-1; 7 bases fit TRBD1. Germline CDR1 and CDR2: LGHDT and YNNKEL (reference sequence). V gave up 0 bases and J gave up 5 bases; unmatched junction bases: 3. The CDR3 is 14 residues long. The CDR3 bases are TGTGCCAGCAGCCAAGATTACAGGGGAACTGAAGCTTTCTTT. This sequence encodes CASSQDYRGTEAFF.

The CDR3 here is CASNFGPDTQYF. Here the CDR3 DNA reads TGCGCCAGCAACTTCGGCCCAGATACGCAGTATTTT. The rearrangement uses TRBV5-1 and TRBJ2-3; D gene ambiguous. This CDR3 spans 12 amino acids. The V and J ends lost 6 bases and 4 bases respectively, with 9 bases between them. From germline, CDR1 is SGHRS and CDR2 YFSETQ.

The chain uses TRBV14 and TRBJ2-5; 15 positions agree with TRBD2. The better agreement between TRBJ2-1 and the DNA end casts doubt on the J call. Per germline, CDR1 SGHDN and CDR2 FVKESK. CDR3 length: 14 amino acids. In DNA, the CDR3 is TGTGCCAGCAGCCAAGGGACTAGCGGGAGGGCCCAGTTCTTC. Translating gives CASSQGTSGRAQFF.

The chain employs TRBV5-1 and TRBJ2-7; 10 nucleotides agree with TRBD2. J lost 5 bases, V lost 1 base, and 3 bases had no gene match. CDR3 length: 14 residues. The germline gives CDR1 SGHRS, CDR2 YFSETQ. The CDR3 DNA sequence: TGCGCCAGCAGCTTGAGCGGGAGGGGGAACGAGCAGTACTTC. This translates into CASSLSGRGNEQYF.

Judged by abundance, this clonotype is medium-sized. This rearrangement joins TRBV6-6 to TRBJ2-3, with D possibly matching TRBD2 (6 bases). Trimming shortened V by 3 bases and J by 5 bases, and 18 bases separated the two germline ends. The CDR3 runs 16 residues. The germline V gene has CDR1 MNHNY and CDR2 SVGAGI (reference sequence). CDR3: CASSYLAVPKVDTQYF. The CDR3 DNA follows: TGTGCCAGCAGTTATTTAGCGGTCCCAAAGGTAGATACGCAGTATTTT.

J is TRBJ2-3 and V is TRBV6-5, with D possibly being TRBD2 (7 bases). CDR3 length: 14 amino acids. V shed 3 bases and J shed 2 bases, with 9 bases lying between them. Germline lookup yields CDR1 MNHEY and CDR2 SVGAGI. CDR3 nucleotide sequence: TGTGCCAGCAGTTATCGGGGGGCCACAGATACGCAGTATTTT. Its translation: CASSYRGATDTQYF.

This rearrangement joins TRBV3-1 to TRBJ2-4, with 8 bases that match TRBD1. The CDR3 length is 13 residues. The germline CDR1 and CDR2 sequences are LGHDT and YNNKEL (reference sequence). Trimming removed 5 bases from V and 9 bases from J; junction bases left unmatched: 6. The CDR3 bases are TGTGCCAGCAGCGGACAGGGTACAAGCATTCAGTACTTC. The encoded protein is CASSGQGTSIQYF.

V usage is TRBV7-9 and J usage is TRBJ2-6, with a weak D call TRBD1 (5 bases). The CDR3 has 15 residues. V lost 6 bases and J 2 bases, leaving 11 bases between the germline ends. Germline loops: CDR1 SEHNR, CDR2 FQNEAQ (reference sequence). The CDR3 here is CASRRKGTGANVLTF. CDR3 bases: TGTGCCAGCAGGCGGAAGGGGACTGGGGCCAACGTCCTGACTTTC.

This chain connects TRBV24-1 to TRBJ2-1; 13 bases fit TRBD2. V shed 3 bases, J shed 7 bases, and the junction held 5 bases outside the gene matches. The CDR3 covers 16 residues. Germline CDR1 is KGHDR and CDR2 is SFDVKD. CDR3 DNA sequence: TGTGCCACCAGTGATCCGACTAGCGGGAGGAGGAATGAGCAGTTCTTC. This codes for CATSDPTSGRRNEQFF.

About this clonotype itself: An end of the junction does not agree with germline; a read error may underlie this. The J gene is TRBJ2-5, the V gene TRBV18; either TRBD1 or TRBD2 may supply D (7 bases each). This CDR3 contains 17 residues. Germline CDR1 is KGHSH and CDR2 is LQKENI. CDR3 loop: CASPPSPSTGEGETQYF. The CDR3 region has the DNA TGTGCCAGCCCACCGTCACCATCTACAGGGGAGGGAGAGACCCAGTACTTC.

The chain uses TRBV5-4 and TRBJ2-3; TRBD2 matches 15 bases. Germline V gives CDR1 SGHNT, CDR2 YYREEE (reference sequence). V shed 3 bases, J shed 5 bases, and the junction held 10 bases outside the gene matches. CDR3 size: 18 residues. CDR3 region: CASSSGLAGGPSGDTQYF. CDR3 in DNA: TGTGCCAGCAGCTCCGGACTAGCGGGAGGGCCCTCGGGAGATACGCAGTATTTT.

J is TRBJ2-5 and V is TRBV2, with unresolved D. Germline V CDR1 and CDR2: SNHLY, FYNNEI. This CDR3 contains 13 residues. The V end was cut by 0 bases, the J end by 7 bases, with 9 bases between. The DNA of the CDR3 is TGTGCCAGCAGTGAAGCGCAGTCTGGGACCCAGTACTTC. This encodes CASSEAQSGTQYF.